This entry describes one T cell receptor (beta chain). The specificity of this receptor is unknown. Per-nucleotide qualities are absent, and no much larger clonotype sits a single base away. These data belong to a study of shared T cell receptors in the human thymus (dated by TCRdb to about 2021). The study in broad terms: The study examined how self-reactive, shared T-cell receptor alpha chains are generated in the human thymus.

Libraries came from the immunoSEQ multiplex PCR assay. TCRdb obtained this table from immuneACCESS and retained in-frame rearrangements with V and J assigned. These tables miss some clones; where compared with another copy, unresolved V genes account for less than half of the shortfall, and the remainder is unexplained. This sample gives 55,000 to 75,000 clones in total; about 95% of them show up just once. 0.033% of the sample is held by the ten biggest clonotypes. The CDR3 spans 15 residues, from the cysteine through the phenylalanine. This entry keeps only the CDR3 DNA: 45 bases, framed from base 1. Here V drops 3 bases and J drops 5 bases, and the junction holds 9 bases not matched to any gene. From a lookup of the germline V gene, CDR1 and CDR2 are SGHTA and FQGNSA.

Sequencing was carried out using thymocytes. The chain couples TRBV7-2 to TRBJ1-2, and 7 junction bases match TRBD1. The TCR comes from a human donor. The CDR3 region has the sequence CASSFPPQGLYGYTF. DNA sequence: TGTGCCAGCAGCTTCCCTCCACAGGGGTTATATGGCTACACCTTC.